The rows below give T cell receptor beta chains drawn from one sample of a study of cytomegalovirus exposure and HLA in healthy donors. TCRdb's table, derived via immunoSEQ multiplex PCR, lists solely in-frame clones and lacks some. This repertoire shows 110,000 to 150,000 clones, 65% to 75% found once; its top ten account for approximately 4.2%. The material sequenced was PBMCs. Source of these receptors: a man aged 55 to 70 in good health and CMV-seronegative. Each CDR3 is given with its conserved first and last residue. The order of the fields is J gene, D gene, V gene, clone size, CDR3 DNA, CDR3 protein. A D gene is named only where the DNA matches it firmly. Expanded clones get a size class; other rows say once, few or many, or leave the size out.

TRBJ2-1,.,TRBV6-5,.,TGTGCCAGCAGTTACTCGAACAGCTACAATGAGCAGTTCTTC,CASSYSNSYNEQFF
TRBJ1-4,.,TRBV7-9,.,TGTGCCAGCAGCTCTCAGGTGGCAACTAATGAAAAACTGTTTTTT,CASSSQVATNEKLFF
TRBJ2-7,TRBD1,TRBV9,.,TGTGCCAGCAGCGTGGGACAGGGCGTTGTGGGCGAGCAGTACTTC,CASSVGQGVVGEQYF
TRBJ2-1,TRBD2,TRBV7-3,.,TGTGCCAGCAGCCCGAGACTAGCGGGAGGAGGGAGCAATGAGCAGTTCTTC,CASSPRLAGGGSNEQFF
TRBJ2-2,TRBD2,TRBV9,few,TGTGCCAGCAGCGGGACGGGACTAGCGGGAGGGTCCGGGGAGCTGTTTTTT,CASSGTGLAGGSGELFF
TRBJ2-7,.,TRBV10-3,.,TGTGCCATCAGCTTGACTACGTACGAGCAGTACTTC,CAISLTTYEQYF
TRBJ2-5,.,TRBV27,.,TGTGCCAGCAGTTCCCGACAGGGAGGCGAGACCCAGTACTTC,CASSSRQGGETQYF
TRBJ2-3,TRBD2,TRBV19,few,TGTGCCAGTAGTCGGAGCGGGAGCGGTACACAAGATACGCAGTATTTT,CASSRSGSGTQDTQYF
TRBJ1-2,.,TRBV6-1,.,TGTGCCAGCAGGGGAGAGGGAGAGTATGGCTACACCTTC,CASRGEGEYGYTF
TRBJ2-2,TRBD2,TRBV5-4,.,TGTGCCAGCAGCTATAGCGGGAGAGGGACCGGGGAGCTGTTTTTT,CASSYSGRGTGELFF
TRBJ2-3,TRBD1,TRBV9,.,TGTGCCAGCAGCGTACCCCGGGACAGGAACACAGATACGCAGTATTTT,CASSVPRDRNTDTQYF
TRBJ2-2,.,TRBV10-1,.,TGCGCCAGCAGTGATAATCCCTACACCGGGGAGCTGTTTTTT,CASSDNPYTGELFF
TRBJ2-5,.,TRBV6-5,.,TGTGCCAGCAGTTACGGAGGAGGGGAGACCCAGTACTTC,CASSYGGGETQYF
TRBJ2-7,TRBD2,TRBV11-1,.,TGTGCCAGCAGCTCGACTAGCTTCTCCTACGAGCAGTACTTC,CASSSTSFSYEQYF
TRBJ1-1,.,TRBV14,.,TGTGCCAGCAGCCAAGATGCGGACAGAAAAGCTTTCTTT,CASSQDADRKAFF
TRBJ2-7,TRBD2,TRBV4-2,few,TGTGCCAGCAGCCAAGGACTAGCGGGGGAGATATCCTACGAGCAGTACTTC,CASSQGLAGEISYEQYF
TRBJ2-7,TRBD2,TRBV5-1,.,TGCGCCAGCAGCCCTGGACTAGCGGGACCCTACGAGCAGTACTTC,CASSPGLAGPYEQYF
TRBJ2-1,TRBD2,TRBV9,.,TGTGCCAGCAGCGTAGGACTAGCGGGGAACAATGAGCAGTTCTTC,CASSVGLAGNNEQFF
TRBJ2-2,.,TRBV15,few,TGTGCCACCAGCGGGATGGGGCTCATGAACACCGGGGAGCTGTTTTTT,CATSGMGLMNTGELFF
TRBJ2-4,TRBD2,TRBV6-1,.,TGTGCCAGCAGTGGGGGACTAGCGGAACTAGCCAAAAACATTCAGTACTTC,CASSGGLAELAKNIQYF
TRBJ1-2,TRBD1,TRBV18,.,TGTGCCAGCTCACTGGGGCAGGGGGCCAGCTATGGCTACACCTTC,CASSLGQGASYGYTF
TRBJ2-2,.,TRBV5-1,.,TGCGCCAGCAGCTTCCAGGATACCGGGGAGCTGTTTTTT,CASSFQDTGELFF
TRBJ2-1,TRBD2,TRBV29-1,.,TGCAGCGCCGGGACTAGCGGAAGCAATGAGCAGTTCTTC,CSAGTSGSNEQFF
TRBJ1-5,.,TRBV6-5,few,TGTGCCAGCAGCCCTCGGTCGGGGGATCAGCCCCAGCATTTT,CASSPRSGDQPQHF
TRBJ2-1,TRBD2,TRBV10-3,.,TGTGCCATCAGCCCGGGACTAGCGGGAGGAGGGGGTAATGAGCAGTTCTTC,CAISPGLAGGGGNEQFF
TRBJ2-3,TRBD2,TRBV28,.,TGTGCCAGCAGTTCGTTAGCGGGAGGAGGGCCCGGGGATACGCAGTATTTT,CASSSLAGGGPGDTQYF
TRBJ2-5,.,TRBV28,.,TGTGCCAGCAGTACCTCCGGAGGCCAAGAGACCCAGTACTTC,CASSTSGGQETQYF
TRBJ2-5,TRBD1,TRBV19,.,TGTGCCAGTAGTGGCCGCCTTACAGGGGGAGAGACCCAGTACTTC,CASSGRLTGGETQYF
TRBJ2-1,TRBD2,TRBV11-2,.,TGTGCCAGCAGCCGGGGGTTGCGGGAGTACAATGAGCAGTTCTTC,CASSRGLREYNEQFF
TRBJ1-2,TRBD1,TRBV27,.,TGTGCCAGCAGTTCCGAGCCGGGACAGGGGCTCCTCTATGGCTACACCTTC,CASSSEPGQGLLYGYTF
TRBJ1-2,.,TRBV9,.,TGTGCCAGCAGCGTAGCTGCAGGGATCAACTATGGCTACACCTTC,CASSVAAGINYGYTF
TRBJ2-7,TRBD2,TRBV19,.,TGTGCCAGTAGTCCGGGACTAGCGGGAGAAAACGAGCAGTACTTC,CASSPGLAGENEQYF
TRBJ2-5,TRBD2,TRBV29-1,.,TGCAGCGTCGCCCCCACGGTCGTGGCTAGCGGACAAGAGACCCAGTACTTC,CSVAPTVVASGQETQYF
TRBJ1-1,.,TRBV9,.,TGTGCCAGCAGCGTAAATCACGGTATGAACACTGAAGCTTTCTTT,CASSVNHGMNTEAFF
TRBJ2-1,TRBD2,TRBV7-8,few,TGTGCCAGCAGCTTAGGCACTAGCGGGAGCTACAATGAGCAGTTCTTC,CASSLGTSGSYNEQFF
TRBJ2-6,.,TRBV25-1,.,TGTGCCAGCAGTGAACTAAACTCCGGGGCCAACGTCCTGACTTTC,CASSELNSGANVLTF
TRBJ2-3,.,TRBV27,few,TGTGCCAGCAGTTTAGAGAGGTCGGATACGCAGTATTTT,CASSLERSDTQYF
TRBJ1-2,.,TRBV6-1,.,TGTGCCAGCAGTGAAAACGCAGGGAACTATGGCTACACCTTC,CASSENAGNYGYTF
TRBJ1-4,TRBD1,TRBV9,few,TGTGCCAGCAGCGTACTGGGCAGGGGGAATGAAAAACTGTTTTTT,CASSVLGRGNEKLFF
TRBJ2-7,.,TRBV18,.,TGTGCCAGCTCCCTCCCCTCCTACGAGCAGTACTTC,CASSLPSYEQYF
TRBJ2-7,TRBD2,TRBV28,.,TGTGCCAGCAAGCGGGGTCTGGACGAGCAGTACTTC,CASKRGLDEQYF
TRBJ2-5,TRBD2,TRBV6-5,few,TGTGCCAGCAGCCTACTAGCGGGAGAGGGGACCCAGTACTTC,CASSLLAGEGTQYF
TRBJ1-1,TRBD1,TRBV19,.,TGTGCCAGTCACAGGGGGGGGAACACTGAAGCTTTCTTT,CASHRGGNTEAFF
TRBJ2-2,.,TRBV6-5,.,TGTGCCAGCACCCAGGGTACCGGGGAGCTGTTTTTT,CASTQGTGELFF
TRBJ2-1,.,TRBV6-1,.,TGTGCCAGCAGTGAAAAGTCGGGAGCTCTCAATGAGCAGTTCTTC,CASSEKSGALNEQFF
TRBJ2-5,TRBD2,TRBV5-6,few,TGTGCCAGCAGCTTGGGGGGGGGAGGAGAGACCCAGTACTTC,CASSLGGGGETQYF
TRBJ1-1,.,TRBV29-1,few,TGCAGCGTGGGGCAGGCGCTGAACACTGAAGCTTTCTTT,CSVGQALNTEAFF
TRBJ1-1,.,TRBV2,.,TGTGCCAGCAGTGAAGGTCTGGGGGCAGGCACTGAAGCTTTCTTT,CASSEGLGAGTEAFF